The next 22 T cell receptor beta chains were all read from a single sample in a study of spatial heterogeneity in lung cancer. TCRdb called the 5' RACE reads again in MiXCR, with one record for every CDR3 protein. The data hold about 13,000 distinct CDR3 sequences, with roughly 4.6% observed a single time. Documented time point: sample taken at primary tumor resection. For these TCRs, the target antigens are not known. Study-level points and caveats: The number of expanded tumor alpha and beta chains correlated with mutation number.

The specimen comprised lung tumor tissue, sampled at surgery. The receptors come from a male donor with early-stage non-small cell lung cancer.

This chain joins TRBV3-2 and TRBJ2-1; the table's D call of TRBD2 was not tested on the DNA. TRBV3-2 is assigned pseudogene status. This CDR3 has 14 residues. CDR3: CARVGLEGNNEQFF. The DNA for the CDR3 is TGTGCCAGGGTGGGACTAGAGGGCAACAATGAGCAGTTCTTC.

This clonotype was counted many times. This chain joins TRBV7-2 and TRBJ1-1; weak D call: TRBD1 (5 bases). Trimming removed 3 bases from V and 0 bases from J, with 17 bases in between. Germline loops: CDR1 SGHTA, CDR2 FQGNSA. There are 17 residues in the CDR3. The CDR3 loop reads CASSFSLGRGVNTEAFF. The CDR3 DNA sequence: TGTGCCAGCAGCTTTTCCCTGGGGCGCGGGGTGAACACTGAAGCTTTCTTT.

This clonotype was seen ten or more times. The V and J genes are TRBV7-2 and TRBJ1-1, with D perhaps TRBD1 (6 bases). Trimming left V 1 base short and J 4 bases short, with 13 bases between. The CDR3 runs 15 residues. From germline, CDR1 is SGHTA and CDR2 FQGNSA. CDR3 DNA: TGTGCCAGCAGCTTAGTCAGGGGCCCTTCCACTGAAGCTTTCTTT. As protein: CASSLVRGPSTEAFF. Full variable domain (outside the CDR3, taken from reference TRBV7-2 and TRBJ1-1): GAGVSQSPSNKVTEKGKDVELRCDPISGHTALYWYRQSLGQGLEFLIYFQGNSAPDKSGLPSDRFSAERTGGSVSTLTIQRTQQEDSAVYLCASSLVRGPSTEAFFGQGTRLTVV.

This clonotype was found a few times. The chain joins TRBV6-2 or TRBV6-3 to TRBJ2-5, with D unresolved. The germline gives CDR1 MNHEY, CDR2 SVGEGT. The length of the CDR3 is 13 residues. V was pared by 4 bases and J by 5 bases, with 11 bases between. The CDR3 nucleotides are TGTGCCAGCAGTTCGGTTGGGCCTGAGACCCAGTACTTC. Amino acid sequence: CASSSVGPETQYF.

This clonotype was detected many times. This rearrangement joins TRBV4-2 to TRBJ1-5; 8 positions match TRBD1. The CDR3 sequence is 18 residues long. CDR1 LGHNA and CDR2 YNFKEQ come from the germline V gene. With V trimmed by 0 bases and J by 2 bases, 9 bases remained unmatched. The CDR3 DNA is TGTGCCAGCAGCCAAGATAGGCGGACAGGGTCCGGCAATCAGCCCCAGCATTTT. As protein: CASSQDRRTGSGNQPQHF.

The rearrangement joins TRBV7-6 to TRBJ2-3, with TRBD2 matching over 12 bases. The germline V gene has CDR1 SGHVS and CDR2 FNYEAQ. The ends lost 5 bases at V and 2 bases at J; junction bases unmatched: 8. The CDR3 loop spans 17 amino acids. CDR3: CASSLSRLAGDTDTQYF. In DNA, the CDR3 is TGTGCCAGCAGCCTTAGCCGACTAGCGGGGGACACAGATACGCAGTATTTT. The variable domain in full, with the rest retrieved from reference TRBV7-6 and TRBJ2-3, is GAGVSQSPRYKVTKRGQDVALRCDPISGHVSLYWYRQALGQGPEFLTYFNYEAQQDKSGLPNDRFSAERPEGSISTLTIQRTEQRDSAMYRCASSLSRLAGDTDTQYFGPGTRLTVL.

This clonotype was counted at least ten times. V and J are TRBV5-1 and TRBJ2-2; D is unresolved. CDR3 size: 17 residues. Trimming took 4 bases from V and 8 from J, leaving 24 bases between them. Germline-derived CDR1 and CDR2 are SGHRS and YFSETQ. The CDR3 reads CASSPTAIMLFTGELFF. Written as DNA, the CDR3 is TGCGCCAGCAGCCCCACGGCCATTATGTTGTTTACGGGGGAGCTGTTTTTT.

The chain carries TRBV2 and TRBJ2-5; no firm D call. The germline V gene encodes CDR1 SNHLY and CDR2 FYNNEI. V lost 4 bases and J 4 bases, leaving 7 bases between the germline ends. CDR3 length equals 12 residues. CDR3 sequence: CASSGSRETQYF. Here the CDR3 DNA reads TGTGCCAGCAGTGGTAGCAGAGAGACCCAGTACTTC.

This clonotype appeared many times. The rearrangement uses TRBV6-6 and TRBJ1-1; TRBD1 is a possible D gene (6 bases). This CDR3 region has 14 residues. CDR1 is MNHNY, CDR2 SVGAGI, per germline (reference sequence). Between the trimmed V and J ends, which lost 0 bases and 6 bases, there was a span of 11 bases. CDR3 DNA sequence: TGTGCCAGCAGTTACTCAGGGGGGCTAGCTGAAGCTTTCTTT. This encodes CASSYSGGLAEAFF.

This clonotype was recorded at least ten times. This chain uses TRBV5-1 with TRBJ1-5, with 7 positions matching TRBD1. Trimming took 4 bases from V and 3 from J; bases not matched to a gene: 7. From germline, CDR1 is SGHRS and CDR2 YFSETQ. This CDR3 has 15 amino acids. This CDR3 is CASSPGQDFNQPQHF. CDR3 sequence (DNA): TGCGCCAGCAGCCCCGGACAGGATTTCAATCAGCCCCAGCATTTT.

The chain couples TRBV7-9 to TRBJ2-3, with D unclear. There are 11 residues in the CDR3. V was clipped by 1 base and J by 8 bases, with 4 bases between them. From germline, CDR1 is SEHNR and CDR2 FQNEAQ (reference sequence). The CDR3 region is CASSLVGTQYF. CDR3 DNA: TGTGCCAGCAGCTTAGTGGGTACGCAGTATTTT.

The gene calls are TRBV4-1 and TRBJ2-7; TRBD1 matches at 7 bases. The length of the CDR3 is 16 residues. Looked up from germline, CDR1 is MGHRA and CDR2 is YSYEKL. Trimming removed 3 bases from V and 4 bases from J; junction bases left unmatched: 12. The CDR3 here is CASSHNPGQLFYEQYF. CDR3 in DNA: TGCGCCAGCAGCCACAACCCGGGACAGCTTTTTTACGAGCAGTACTTC.

This sequence joins TRBV5-1 and TRBJ2-1; perhaps TRBD1 as D (6 bases). The CDR3 is made up of 14 amino acids. The V gene's germline CDR1 is SGHRS and CDR2 YFSETQ. Trimming took off 2 bases at V and 7 bases at J, with 13 bases between the two ends. CDR3 sequence (DNA): TGCGCCAGCAGCTTAAGGTCAGGGGAGAATGAGCAGTTCTTC. Translated, it gives CASSLRSGENEQFF.

This chain links TRBV28 with TRBJ1-1; no clear D. V was trimmed by 4 bases and J by 2 bases, leaving 14 bases between them. The CDR3 length is 15 residues. CDR1 is MDHEN and CDR2 is SYDVKM in the germline V gene. This CDR3 reads CASSSPRDGNTEAFF. The CDR3 nucleotides read TGTGCCAGCAGTTCACCCCGAGACGGTAACACTGAAGCTTTCTTT.

The chain is built from TRBV2 and TRBJ2-3; 7 bases fit TRBD2. The V gene's germline CDR1 is SNHLY and CDR2 FYNNEI. The ends lost 6 bases at V and 3 bases at J; junction bases unmatched: 3. The length of the CDR3 is 13 residues. CDR3 DNA sequence: TGTGCCAGCAGGACGGGGGGAACAGATACGCAGTATTTT. Protein sequence: CASRTGGTDTQYF.

In its sample, this clonotype ranks as medium-sized (0.01 to 0.1%). The chain recombines TRBV6-1 with TRBJ2-7; D might be TRBD1 (5 bases). The CDR3 is 15 amino acids. Trimming cost V 6 bases and J 7 bases, with 22 bases left between them. From germline, CDR1 is MNHNS and CDR2 SASEGT. The CDR3 spells CASRMDGAPLGEQYF. The CDR3, as DNA: TGTGCCAGCAGAATGGATGGGGCCCCTCTTGGAGAGCAGTACTTC.

This clonotype was counted many times. This chain connects TRBV13 to TRBJ1-6; perhaps TRBD1 as D (6 bases). CDR1 PRHDT and CDR2 FYEKMQ come from the germline V gene (reference sequence). This CDR3 is 16 amino acids long. Trimming left V 6 bases short and J 7 bases short, with 19 bases between. As DNA, the CDR3 is TGTGCCAGCAGGACAAGGGGAGGGGGGTTCAATTCACCCCTCCACTTT. Protein: CASRTRGGGFNSPLHF.

This clonotype was recorded at least ten times. J is TRBJ2-7 and V is TRBV7-2; a weak D match, TRBD1 (6 bases). Germline CDR1 reads SGHTA; CDR2 reads FQGNSA. V was pared by 5 bases and J by 2 bases, with 22 bases between. The CDR3 has 17 amino acids. CDR3 sequence (DNA): TGTGCCAGCAGCCGCCTGGTGGACAGTGTGATGGCCTACGAGCAGTACTTC. Protein product: CASSRLVDSVMAYEQYF. The full variable domain, rest sourced from reference TRBV7-2 and TRBJ2-7, is GAGVSQSPSNKVTEKGKDVELRCDPISGHTALYWYRQSLGQGLEFLIYFQGNSAPDKSGLPSDRFSAERTGGSVSTLTIQRTQQEDSAVYLCASSRLVDSVMAYEQYFGPGTRLTVT.

This clonotype was counted many times. This chain joins TRBV7-6 and TRBJ2-7, with D unresolved. With 1 base removed from V and 3 bases from J, the gap between germline ends came to 13 bases. This CDR3 is 15 amino acids long. Germline CDR1 SGHVS, CDR2 FNYEAQ. The CDR3 DNA reads as TGTGCCAGCAGCTTAGACAGCGTTCCTAACTACGAGCAGTACTTC. Its translation is CASSLDSVPNYEQYF.

This clonotype was seen at least ten times. The V and J genes are TRBV5-1 and TRBJ2-7; 8 bases align to TRBD1. V lost 0 bases to trimming and J lost 4 bases; unmatched junction nucleotides: 12. Germline V CDR1 and CDR2: SGHRS, YFSETQ. The CDR3 is 17 residues long. CDR3 in amino acids: CASSLVPSTGANYEQYF. The CDR3 DNA reads as TGCGCCAGCAGCTTGGTCCCCTCGACAGGGGCGAATTACGAGCAGTACTTC.

This clonotype was picked up many times. This chain links TRBV5-4 with TRBJ2-3; a weak D match, TRBD1 (5 bases). The germline V gene has CDR1 SGHNT and CDR2 YYREEE (reference sequence). CDR3 length: 12 residues. The V end was cut by 1 base, the J end by 5 bases, with 5 bases between. CDR3 amino acids: CASSLRGDTQYF. The CDR3, as DNA: TGTGCCAGCAGCTTGAGGGGAGATACGCAGTATTTT.

This clonotype was seen a handful of times. The chain links TRBV5-8 to TRBJ2-7, with 9 bases lining up with TRBD1. CDR3 length: 17 amino acids. V was clipped by 3 bases and J by 2 bases; unmatched bases: 12. Germline V lookup: CDR1 SGHTS, CDR2 YDEGEE. For the CDR3, the DNA is TGTGCCAGCAGCTCCGGGACAGGGCTCAATCGCGCCTACGAGCAGTACTTC. Encoded protein: CASSSGTGLNRAYEQYF.